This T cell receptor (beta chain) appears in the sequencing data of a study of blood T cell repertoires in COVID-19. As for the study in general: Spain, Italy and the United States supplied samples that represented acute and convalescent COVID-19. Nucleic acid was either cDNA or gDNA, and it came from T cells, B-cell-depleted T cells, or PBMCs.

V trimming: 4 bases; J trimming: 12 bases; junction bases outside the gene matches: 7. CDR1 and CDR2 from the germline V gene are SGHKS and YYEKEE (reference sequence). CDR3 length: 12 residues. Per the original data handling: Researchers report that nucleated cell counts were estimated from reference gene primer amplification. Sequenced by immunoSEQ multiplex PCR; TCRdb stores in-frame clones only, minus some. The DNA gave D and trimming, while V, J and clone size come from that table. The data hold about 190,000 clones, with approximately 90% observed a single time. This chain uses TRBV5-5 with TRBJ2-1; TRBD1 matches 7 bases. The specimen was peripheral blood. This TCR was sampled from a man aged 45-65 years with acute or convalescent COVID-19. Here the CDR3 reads CASSTTGKGQFF. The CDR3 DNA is TGTGCCAGCAGCACGACAGGGAAAGGGCAGTTCTTC.